This T cell receptor (beta chain) was recovered during a study of identical twins. General study findings and limits: Insertion counts were lower in abundant cord blood beta clonotypes, a trend that memory repertoires did not show.

TCRdb analysed the 5' RACE reads with MiXCR anew, one entry per CDR3 protein. The sample has fewer than 650,000 distinct CDR3 sequences, around 7.5% seen once. The CDR3 covers 16 residues. Germline V CDR1 and CDR2: SGHRS, YFSETQ. Trimming pared 2 bases from V and 3 bases from J, leaving 17 bases between. This clonotype was observed many times. The antigen remains unidentified. These data also featured in a second study, about yellow fever vaccine responses in identical twins.

The rearrangement uses TRBV5-1 and TRBJ2-5; tentatively, D is TRBD2 (6 bases). Sequenced input: PBMCs. The receptor was isolated from a woman aged 18-35 years in good health. This CDR3 is CASSLTVAAIKETQYF. CDR3 bases: TGCGCCAGCAGCTTAACTGTAGCGGCAATAAAAGAGACCCAGTACTTC.